This T cell receptor beta chain stems from a study of cytomegalovirus exposure and HLA in healthy donors. General study points: A link between a missense DCLRE1C variant and TCR beta V- and J-gene trimming emerged from a later analysis.

Amplification used 60 Vbeta primers and 13 Jbeta primers. TCRdb's table, derived via immunoSEQ multiplex PCR, lists solely in-frame clones and lacks some. The sample consists of about 260,000 clones, approximately 84% of them appearing once. This CDR3 contains 12 residues. The ends were cut back, 6 bases at V and 5 bases at J, with 10 bases in the middle. The germline gives CDR1 MDHEN, CDR2 SYDVKM. A note on this clone: Its target is not known.

The sequence came from a middle-aged woman in good health and CMV-seropositive. V and J are TRBV28 and TRBJ2-5; D may be TRBD1 (5 bases). The sequencing input was PBMCs. The CDR3 DNA reads TGTGCCAGCAGGAGGACACAGGAGACCCAGTACTTC. Protein sequence: CASRRTQETQYF.